This record concerns one T cell receptor (beta chain) sequence. Its antigen is unknown. Profiling relied on immunoSEQ multiplex PCR, and the TCRdb table lists in-frame clones only, not all of them. Here the sample spans about 10,000 clones, over 25% being singletons. This record comes from a study of T cells in localized non-small cell lung cancer. The study, taken as a whole, reports: With higher T cell density in blood came longer overall survival. Detection in adjacent lung was observed for a median around 55 of the top 100 tumor clones.

The starting material was lung tumor tissue, obtained before any cancer treatment. This sequence originates from a man aged 40-75 years with stage I lung adenocarcinoma.

CDR3 in DNA: TGTGCCTGCAGAACTGGGTACACTGAAGCTTTCTTT. It encodes CACRTGYTEAFF. The chain couples TRBV30 to TRBJ1-1; D is ambiguous. This CDR3 contains 12 residues. Germline assignment: CDR1 GTSNPN and CDR2 SVGIG (reference sequence). Deletions cut 6 bases from V and 3 bases from J, with 11 bases between.